A selection of T cell receptor beta chains follows, all from one sample in a study of blood T cell repertoires in COVID-19. Sequenced by immunoSEQ multiplex PCR; TCRdb stores in-frame clones only, minus some. The profile shows 350,000 to 450,000 clones, approximately 91% of them singletons. The sequencing input was PBMCs or T cells enriched from blood (not recorded which). The receptors come from a woman between 18 and 30 years old who had been exposed to COVID-19. The CDR3 runs from the conserved cysteine through the conserved F or W. A D gene is named only where the DNA matches it firmly. Clone size is shown for a subset of rows, as once, few, many or a class of expanded clone.

clone size: .
V gene: TRBV29-1
J gene: TRBJ1-5
D gene: .
CDR3 DNA: TGCAGCGTTTCGTCGGGGTTTAGCAATCAGCCCCAGCATTTT
CDR3 protein: CSVSSGFSNQPQHF

clone size: .
V gene: TRBV4-1
J gene: TRBJ1-4
D gene: TRBD1
CDR3 DNA: TGCGCCAGCAGCCAGACAGGGGCTAATGAAAAACTGTTTTTT
CDR3 protein: CASSQTGANEKLFF

clone size: .
V gene: TRBV10-3
J gene: TRBJ1-5
D gene: .
CDR3 DNA: TGTGCCATCAGTGAGGGGGACACCAGCAATCAGCCCCAGCATTTT
CDR3 protein: CAISEGDTSNQPQHF

clone size: few
V gene: TRBV5-5
J gene: TRBJ2-7
D gene: .
CDR3 DNA: TGTGCCAGCAGCTTGGCGTTGTACGAGCAGTACTTC
CDR3 protein: CASSLALYEQYF

clone size: .
V gene: TRBV5-4
J gene: TRBJ2-1
D gene: TRBD2
CDR3 DNA: TGTGCCAGCAGCTTAGGAGCGGGGGGGCCTGACGGTGAGCAGTTCTTC
CDR3 protein: CASSLGAGGPDGEQFF

clone size: .
V gene: TRBV7-9
J gene: TRBJ2-1
D gene: TRBD2
CDR3 DNA: TGTGCCAGCAGCTTAGCAAGCGGGATTCTGTTCTTC
CDR3 protein: CASSLASGILFF

clone size: .
V gene: TRBV7-2
J gene: TRBJ2-4
D gene: .
CDR3 DNA: TGTGCCAGCAGCCCCGTGCTGGGGAGTCTAGCCAAAAACATTCAGTACTTC
CDR3 protein: CASSPVLGSLAKNIQYF

clone size: .
V gene: TRBV5-6
J gene: TRBJ1-1
D gene: .
CDR3 DNA: TGTGCCAGCAGCTTGGGGGTAACGGGGGAAGCTTTCTTT
CDR3 protein: CASSLGVTGEAFF

clone size: .
V gene: TRBV7-8
J gene: TRBJ1-1
D gene: .
CDR3 DNA: TGTGCCAGCAGCTCGTCAGGAGGGAACACTGAAGCTTTCTTT
CDR3 protein: CASSSSGGNTEAFF

clone size: .
V gene: TRBV19
J gene: TRBJ2-7
D gene: .
CDR3 DNA: TGTGCCAGTAGTATGACCAGGCTAAACTACGAGCAGTACTTC
CDR3 protein: CASSMTRLNYEQYF

clone size: once
V gene: TRBV12-3/TRBV12-4
J gene: TRBJ1-5
D gene: TRBD1
CDR3 DNA: TGTGCCAGCAGTTCAGGGGGCACTCAGCCCCAGCATTTT
CDR3 protein: CASSSGGTQPQHF

clone size: .
V gene: TRBV2
J gene: TRBJ2-3
D gene: TRBD1
CDR3 DNA: TGTGCCAGCAGCTTGACAGGGCCCAGCACAGATACGCAGTATTTT
CDR3 protein: CASSLTGPSTDTQYF

clone size: .
V gene: TRBV4-1
J gene: TRBJ1-4
D gene: .
CDR3 DNA: TGCGCCAGCAGCCAAAAAGCAGCAGGTAATGAAAAACTGTTTTTT
CDR3 protein: CASSQKAAGNEKLFF

clone size: once
V gene: TRBV29-1
J gene: TRBJ2-7
D gene: TRBD2
CDR3 DNA: TGCAGCGTTGAAGGCCGACTAGCGGGAGTTAGCGAGCAGTACTTC
CDR3 protein: CSVEGRLAGVSEQYF

clone size: .
V gene: TRBV27
J gene: TRBJ1-5
D gene: .
CDR3 DNA: TGTGCCAGCAGTTTGGGTCGGGGGAACAATCAGCCCCAGCATTTT
CDR3 protein: CASSLGRGNNQPQHF

clone size: .
V gene: TRBV4-2
J gene: TRBJ2-7
D gene: TRBD2
CDR3 DNA: TGTGCCAGCAGCCAATCCCATTCGGCGGGGGGCTACGAGCAGTACTTC
CDR3 protein: CASSQSHSAGGYEQYF

clone size: .
V gene: TRBV2
J gene: TRBJ2-5
D gene: .
CDR3 DNA: TGTGCCAGCAGTGTCTTAGTAGAGACCCAGTACTTC
CDR3 protein: CASSVLVETQYF

clone size: .
V gene: TRBV3-1/TRBV3-2
J gene: TRBJ2-5
D gene: .
CDR3 DNA: TGTGCCAGCAGCCCTATCTTGGAGACCCAGTACTTC
CDR3 protein: CASSPILETQYF

clone size: .
V gene: TRBV2
J gene: TRBJ2-7
D gene: TRBD2
CDR3 DNA: TGTGCCAGCAGTAGCCGGACTAGCGGGGCTGAGCAGTACTTC
CDR3 protein: CASSSRTSGAEQYF

clone size: once
V gene: TRBV6-5
J gene: TRBJ2-3
D gene: TRBD2
CDR3 DNA: TGTGCCAGCACCTCCGGGACTAGCGGAACTCCAGCGCAGTATTTT
CDR3 protein: CASTSGTSGTPAQYF

clone size: once
V gene: TRBV4-1
J gene: TRBJ1-1
D gene: .
CDR3 DNA: TGCGCCAGCAGCCAAGATCGCAGGAACACTGAAGCTTTCTTT
CDR3 protein: CASSQDRRNTEAFF

clone size: .
V gene: TRBV6-5
J gene: TRBJ2-7
D gene: TRBD1
CDR3 DNA: TGTGCCAGTGGGACAGGGGGGAGCGAGCAGTACTTC
CDR3 protein: CASGTGGSEQYF

clone size: .
V gene: TRBV12-3/TRBV12-4
J gene: TRBJ1-2
D gene: TRBD1
CDR3 DNA: TGTGCCAGCGGCCCGACAGGGCCCTATGGCTACACCTTC
CDR3 protein: CASGPTGPYGYTF

clone size: few
V gene: TRBV19
J gene: TRBJ2-7
D gene: .
CDR3 DNA: TGTGCCAGTAGTTCGCAGACCTACGAGCAGTACTTC
CDR3 protein: CASSSQTYEQYF

clone size: few
V gene: TRBV5-1
J gene: TRBJ1-1
D gene: .
CDR3 DNA: TGCGCCAGCACCGACACAGGGCAGGCCGAAGCTTTCTTT
CDR3 protein: CASTDTGQAEAFF

clone size: few
V gene: TRBV6-5
J gene: TRBJ1-3
D gene: .
CDR3 DNA: TGTGCCAGCAGTTACTCTCCAGGGGCGCGAGGAAACACCATATATTTT
CDR3 protein: CASSYSPGARGNTIYF

clone size: .
V gene: TRBV7-2
J gene: TRBJ1-3
D gene: .
CDR3 DNA: TGTGCCAGCAGCTTCCAGGACTCTGGAAACACCATATATTTT
CDR3 protein: CASSFQDSGNTIYF

clone size: .
V gene: TRBV6-5
J gene: TRBJ2-1
D gene: TRBD2
CDR3 DNA: TGTGCCAGCAGTTACACCGCTAGCGGGAGGAATTATGAGCAGTTCTTC
CDR3 protein: CASSYTASGRNYEQFF

clone size: .
V gene: TRBV10-3
J gene: TRBJ1-5
D gene: .
CDR3 DNA: TGTGCCATCAGTGAGTCGACGGACACAAATCAGCCCCAGCATTTT
CDR3 protein: CAISESTDTNQPQHF

clone size: .
V gene: TRBV10-1
J gene: TRBJ2-5
D gene: .
CDR3 DNA: TGCGCCAGCAGTGGATGGCGGTGGAGACCGAAGGAGACCCAGTACTTC
CDR3 protein: CASSGWRWRPKETQYF

clone size: .
V gene: TRBV29-1
J gene: TRBJ2-2
D gene: .
CDR3 DNA: TGCAGCGTGGGGGAGGTGGGTAGCACCGGGGAGCTGTTTTTT
CDR3 protein: CSVGEVGSTGELFF

clone size: .
V gene: TRBV2
J gene: TRBJ1-5
D gene: TRBD1
CDR3 DNA: TGTGCCAGCAGGGGGACAGAGATCTATAGCAATCAGCCCCAGCATTTT
CDR3 protein: CASRGTEIYSNQPQHF

clone size: once
V gene: TRBV15
J gene: TRBJ2-7
D gene: TRBD1
CDR3 DNA: TGTGCCACCAGCAGAGATCCTGTGGACAGGGTCCTTTCCTACGAGCAGTACTTC
CDR3 protein: CATSRDPVDRVLSYEQYF

clone size: .
V gene: TRBV11-2
J gene: TRBJ1-1
D gene: .
CDR3 DNA: TGTGCCAGCAGCCCCATAGGCACGCGGGATCAGGGCACTGAAGCTTTCTTT
CDR3 protein: CASSPIGTRDQGTEAFF

clone size: once
V gene: TRBV7-9
J gene: TRBJ2-5
D gene: .
CDR3 DNA: TGTGCCAGCAGCTTACGGGGAGAGAGAGAGACCCAGTACTTC
CDR3 protein: CASSLRGERETQYF

clone size: .
V gene: TRBV9
J gene: TRBJ2-2
D gene: TRBD1
CDR3 DNA: TGTGCCAGCAGCGCCCTGACAGGGGGCCTCTACGTACATAGGAACACCGGGGAGCTGTTTTTT
CDR3 protein: CASSALTGGLYVHRNTGELFF

clone size: .
V gene: TRBV4-1
J gene: TRBJ2-3
D gene: TRBD2
CDR3 DNA: TGCGCCAGCAGCCCCGCGGGAAGGGCCCTTACTAGCGGGGTTACGGGGGATACGCAGTATTTT
CDR3 protein: CASSPAGRALTSGVTGDTQYF

clone size: .
V gene: TRBV3-1/TRBV3-2
J gene: TRBJ2-6
D gene: TRBD1
CDR3 DNA: TGTGCCAGCAGCCCTGTCCCGGGACAGGGTTCGGGGGCCAACGTCCTGACTTTC
CDR3 protein: CASSPVPGQGSGANVLTF

clone size: .
V gene: TRBV28
J gene: TRBJ1-5
D gene: .
CDR3 DNA: TGTGCCACCAAAATGGGGAGTTCTGGGAATCAGCCCCAGCATTTT
CDR3 protein: CATKMGSSGNQPQHF

clone size: .
V gene: TRBV7-2
J gene: TRBJ2-3
D gene: .
CDR3 DNA: TGTGCCAGCAGCTTTACTTTGGGGACACACACAGATACGCAGTATTTT
CDR3 protein: CASSFTLGTHTDTQYF

clone size: .
V gene: TRBV5-1
J gene: TRBJ2-1
D gene: .
CDR3 DNA: TGCGCCAGCAGCTTGTACGCGGGGGCCTCCTACAATGAGCAGTTCTTC
CDR3 protein: CASSLYAGASYNEQFF